A single sample gave rise to the 19 T cell receptor beta chains below, sequenced in a study of shared clonotypes between healthy human individuals. Profiled with immunoSEQ multiplex PCR; TCRdb holds only in-frame clones, not every one. The sample has about a million clones, roughly 75% seen once; the top ten hold around 1.5%. Sequenced sample: memory CD4+ T cells sorted from blood. Subset in this sample: CD45RA-negative fraction. These receptors were taken from a man aged 18 to 35 in good health.

The table lists this clone with a few counts. This chain links TRBV9 with TRBJ2-7; TRBD2 matches at 10 bases. Germline V gene lookup returns CDR1 SGDLS and CDR2 YYNGEE. The CDR3 runs 15 residues. V lost 4 bases and J lost 5; bases outside the gene matches: 9. CDR3 sequence (DNA): TGTGCCAGCAGCCCCACGAGCGGGAGGGCCCACGAGCAGTACTTC. This codes for CASSPTSGRAHEQYF.

CDR3 in amino acids: CASSPGSGYEQYF. DNA of the CDR3: TGTGCCAGCAGCCCAGGGTCGGGCTACGAGCAGTACTTC. The chain joins TRBV11-3 to TRBJ2-7; tentatively, D is TRBD1 (5 bases). Germline CDR1 reads SGHNT; CDR2 reads YENEEA. The ends were cut back, 5 bases at V and 3 bases at J, with 11 bases in the middle. CDR3 size: 13 residues.

The chain links TRBV6-1 to TRBJ1-2; D possibly corresponds to TRBD1 (5 bases). The CDR3 spans 15 residues. The germline CDR1 and CDR2 sequences are MNHNS and SASEGT. Deletions cut 6 bases from V and 3 bases from J, with 17 bases between. The CDR3 DNA is TGTGCCAGCAGGGGCCTCAGGGCGGGATACTATGGCTACACCTTC. Protein sequence: CASRGLRAGYYGYTF.

The chain links TRBV7-9 to TRBJ2-7; no firm D call. Trimming took off 1 base at V and 3 bases at J, with 7 bases between the two ends. The CDR3 is made up of 13 amino acids. Germline V gene sequence: CDR1 SEHNR, CDR2 FQNEAQ (reference sequence). In DNA form, the CDR3 reads TGTGCCAGCAGCTTAGATTTTCGCTACGAGCAGTACTTC. Translating it yields CASSLDFRYEQYF.

This clone was seen a single time. This chain joins TRBV5-4 and TRBJ2-3, with D possibly TRBD2 on 5 matching bases. This CDR3 has 14 amino acids. Per the germline V gene, CDR1 is SGHNT and CDR2 is YYREEE (reference sequence). The V gene lost 4 bases and the J gene lost 1 base, with 10 bases spanning the gap. The DNA of the CDR3 is TGTGCCAGCAGCGGGGAGTTTCGCACAGATACGCAGTATTTT. Encoded protein: CASSGEFRTDTQYF.

This clone was counted a single time. Other DNA sequences of this sample code for an identical CDR3. V is TRBV19 and J is TRBJ1-2; 7 positions agree with TRBD1. Germline CDR1 reads LNHDA; CDR2 reads SQIVND (reference sequence). With V trimmed by 5 bases and J by 0 bases, 6 bases remained unmatched. The CDR3 consists of 15 residues. This CDR3 is CASSSPTGTNYGYTF. In DNA form, the CDR3 reads TGTGCCAGTAGTTCGCCGACAGGGACTAACTATGGCTACACCTTC.

This chain links TRBV29-1 with TRBJ1-1; no reliable D call. CDR1 and CDR2 (germline): SQVTM, ANQGSEA. The CDR3 spans 8 residues. Trimming cost V 3 bases and J 10 bases, with 3 bases left between them. In nucleotides, the CDR3 is TGCAGCGTTGAGGCAGCTTTCTTT. Translating gives CSVEAAFF.

This sequence joins TRBV29-1 and TRBJ1-2; D may be TRBD1 (5 bases). Germline V gene data show CDR1 as SQVTM and CDR2 as ANQGSEA. The CDR3 runs to 12 residues. V lost 4 bases and J 6 bases, leaving 12 bases between the germline ends. This chain's CDR3 is CSVGGQGNGYTF. The DNA of the CDR3 is TGCAGCGTTGGCGGGCAGGGAAATGGCTACACCTTC.

The chain is built from TRBV18 and TRBJ2-7; D could derive from TRBD1 or TRBD2 (5 bases each). Germline CDR1 KGHSH, CDR2 LQKENI. The V end was cut by 4 bases, the J end by 2 bases, with 9 bases between. CDR3 length: 13 residues. The CDR3 bases are TGTGCCAGCTCACTCGGGGCCGCCTACGAGCAGTACTTC. Translation: CASSLGAAYEQYF.

The rearrangement uses TRBV10-3 and TRBJ2-3, with 7 bases identical to TRBD1. After removal of 6 bases from V and 3 bases from J, the junction contained 12 bases not matched to a gene. The CDR3 extends over 16 amino acids. Germline CDR1 and CDR2: ENHRY and SYGVKD. The CDR3: CAISQGGAGRTDTQYF. CDR3 DNA: TGTGCCATCAGCCAAGGGGGCGCAGGTAGAACAGATACGCAGTATTTT.

The chain is built from TRBV5-4 and TRBJ2-7; TRBD2 matches at 15 bases. This CDR3 is 16 amino acids long. The V gene's germline CDR1 is SGHNT and CDR2 YYREEE (reference sequence). V trimming: 4 bases; J trimming: 1 base; junction bases outside the gene matches: 3. The CDR3 here is CASSPGLAGGSYEQYF. In nucleotides, the CDR3 is TGTGCCAGCAGCCCCGGACTAGCGGGAGGGTCCTACGAGCAGTACTTC.

The chain joins TRBV28 to TRBJ1-4, with D possibly matching TRBD1 (6 bases). Germline V gene lookup returns CDR1 MDHEN and CDR2 SYDVKM. Trimming removed 4 bases at V and 8 bases at J, with 17 bases between. The CDR3 covers 15 residues. The CDR3 here is CASSWRQVRSEKLFF. As DNA, the CDR3 is TGTGCCAGCAGTTGGCGACAGGTGCGGTCGGAAAAACTGTTTTTT.

The chain has TRBV5-6 and TRBJ2-3; D call uncertain. Trimming removed 1 base at V and 8 bases at J, with 8 bases between. Germline lookup yields CDR1 SGHDT and CDR2 YYEEEE. The CDR3 consists of 12 residues. The CDR3 loop reads CASSLKTVTQYF. The CDR3 nucleotides read TGTGCCAGCAGCTTGAAGACGGTTACGCAGTATTTT.

The gene calls are TRBV5-1 and TRBJ1-1; no definite D call. The CDR3 length is 12 residues. Germline CDR1 and CDR2: SGHRS and YFSETQ. V was clipped by 5 bases and J by 7 bases, with 12 bases between them. CDR3 protein: CASSREGNEAFF. The CDR3, as DNA: TGCGCCAGCAGTCGAGAGGGTAATGAAGCTTTCTTT.

The chain uses TRBV11-3 and TRBJ2-1, with 9 bases fitting TRBD2. Germline CDR1 and CDR2: SGHNT and YENEEA. The V and J ends lost 2 bases and 9 bases, in that order; junction bases with no gene match: 8. The CDR3 has 15 residues. The CDR3 spells CASSLLAGTSSEQFF. The CDR3 DNA reads TGTGCCAGCAGCTTACTAGCTGGGACTAGCTCTGAGCAGTTCTTC.

V is TRBV4-1 and J is TRBJ2-7; D is perhaps TRBD1 (6 bases). V lost 0 bases, J lost 0 bases, and 15 bases lay in between. This CDR3 contains 17 residues. Germline lookup yields CDR1 MGHRA and CDR2 YSYEKL. The CDR3 coding sequence is TGCGCCAGCAGCCAAGATGGTAGGGGGTACAGCTCCTACGAGCAGTACTTC. It specifies CASSQDGRGYSSYEQYF.

The chain combines TRBV9 with TRBJ1-4; D remains unclear. Germline-derived CDR1 and CDR2 are SGDLS and YYNGEE. This CDR3 contains 15 residues. V shed 0 bases and J shed 4 bases, with 10 bases lying between them. The CDR3 is CASSVDVVGNEKLFF. The CDR3 nucleotides read TGTGCCAGCAGCGTAGATGTGGTTGGTAATGAAAAACTGTTTTTT.

The rearrangement uses TRBV6-1 and TRBJ2-1; D gene uncertain. This CDR3 region has 14 residues. Germline CDR1 MNHNS, CDR2 SASEGT. V was clipped by 5 bases and J by 10 bases, with 18 bases between them. CDR3 in amino acids: CASSNQSPSVEQFF. Written as DNA, the CDR3 is TGTGCCAGCAGTAACCAATCACCCAGTGTGGAGCAGTTCTTC.

This clone was found once. The V and J genes are TRBV5-4 and TRBJ1-6; D gene ambiguous. V was trimmed by 0 bases and J by 9 bases, leaving 13 bases between them. The CDR3 spans 15 residues. Germline CDR1 reads SGHNT; CDR2 reads YYREEE (reference sequence). CDR3 protein: CASSLAPGVASPLHF. The CDR3 region has the DNA TGTGCCAGCAGCTTGGCCCCGGGAGTAGCTTCACCCCTCCACTTT.